The 8 T cell receptor beta chains reported below all come from one sample, sequenced in a study of cytotoxic CD8 clonotypes in ibrutinib-treated CLL. The data were produced by immunoSEQ multiplex PCR, yet TCRdb's version contains in-frame clones alone and is incomplete. The data hold about 35,000 clones, with about 64% observed a single time. Material: PBMCs, obtained at disease progression, from a patient treated with ibrutinib. The receptors originated from a human donor with chronic lymphocytic leukemia.

This rearrangement joins TRBV6-1 to TRBJ2-6, with TRBD1 as a possible D gene (5 bases). The CDR3 totals 20 residues. CDR1 and CDR2 from the germline V gene are MNHNS and SASEGT. V shed 2 bases and J shed 0 bases, with 20 bases lying between them. The CDR3 is CASSESVQGRARSGANVLTF. CDR3 sequence (DNA): TGTGCCAGCAGTGAATCTGTCCAGGGCAGGGCCCGCTCTGGGGCCAACGTCCTGACTTTC.

This clone turned up a few times. The J gene is TRBJ2-7, the V gene TRBV9; 12 positions agree with TRBD2. V dropped 4 bases and J dropped 6; count of bases not matched to a gene: 8. The CDR3 runs 15 residues. CDR1 SGDLS and CDR2 YYNGEE come from the germline V gene. The CDR3 nucleotides read TGTGCCAGCAGCTCTCGACTAGCGGGGGAGGGCGAGCAGTACTTC. This translates into CASSSRLAGEGEQYF.

The chain combines TRBV10-3 with TRBJ2-5, with 10 bases matching TRBD2. This CDR3 spans 16 amino acids. The V gene's germline CDR1 is ENHRY and CDR2 SYGVKD. Trimming removed 0 bases from V and 2 bases from J; junction bases left unmatched: 3. CDR3 in amino acids: CAISESLAGAQETQYF. The CDR3 DNA follows: TGTGCCATCAGTGAGTCGCTAGCGGGGGCACAAGAGACCCAGTACTTC.

The chain couples TRBV7-9 to TRBJ2-5, with 8 bases that match TRBD1. The CDR3 totals 14 residues. V shed 1 base and J 4 bases; nucleotides not matched to a gene: 2. Per germline, CDR1 SEHNR and CDR2 FQNEAQ (reference sequence). The CDR3 region is CASSLDQGAETQYF. The CDR3 nucleotides are TGTGCCAGCAGCTTAGATCAGGGGGCAGAGACCCAGTACTTC.

This clone appeared a few times. This rearrangement joins TRBV2 to TRBJ1-3; D is ambiguous. The V gene lost 3 bases and the J gene lost 4 bases, with 4 bases spanning the gap. CDR1 is SNHLY and CDR2 is FYNNEI in the germline V gene. The CDR3 sequence is 12 residues long. CDR3 protein: CASSEAGNTIYF. CDR3 DNA sequence: TGTGCCAGCAGTGAGGCCGGAAACACCATATATTTT.

V gene TRBV6-1 combines with J gene TRBJ1-3; tentative D call: TRBD1 (5 bases). Trimming took off 1 base at V and 0 bases at J, with 16 bases between the two ends. CDR3 length: 18 amino acids. Germline V gene sequence: CDR1 MNHNS, CDR2 SASEGT. In nucleotides, the CDR3 is TGTGCCAGCAGTGAAGTTCATACGGGACTGATCTCTGGAAACACCATATATTTT. Residues: CASSEVHTGLISGNTIYF.

This chain connects TRBV5-4 to TRBJ2-3; 7 bases map to TRBD1. CDR1 and CDR2 from the germline V gene are SGHNT and YYREEE (reference sequence). Germline trimming cut 0 bases from V and 4 bases from J; bases unmatched to any gene: 5. This CDR3 is 15 amino acids long. CDR3 coding DNA: TGTGCCAGCAGCTTGGGTAGGGGGCTCGCAGATACGCAGTATTTT. The encoded protein is CASSLGRGLADTQYF.

V is TRBV10-3 and J is TRBJ2-3; weak D call: TRBD1 (6 bases). CDR1 ENHRY and CDR2 SYGVKD come from the germline V gene. V was clipped by 6 bases and J by 0 bases, with 13 bases between them. This CDR3 comprises 15 residues. CDR3 bases: TGTGCCATCAGAAAAGCACAGGGAAGCACAGATACGCAGTATTTT. Translation gives CAIRKAQGSTDTQYF.